This entry concerns a single TCR beta chain. Its antigen target is currently unknown. One base away there is no much larger clone; base qualities are not given. Using the deep immunoSEQ assay, multiplex PCR amplified TCR CDR3 regions from genomic DNA. Genomic DNA extracted from each cell subset was distributed evenly over all wells of several immunoSEQ 96-well plates, and each plate served as one replicate. For sorted subsets, each replicate PCR was loaded with roughly 0.2 ug genomic DNA, equivalent to about 30,000 T cell genomes. Purified libraries were quantified with a Qubit 3.0 fluorometer, sized on a Bioanalyzer 2100, and re-quantified with the KAPA Library Quantification kit. A separate single-read 150-cycle Illumina NextSeq 550 flow cell was used to sequence each immunoSEQ 96-well plate. The paper's data handling went like this. The immunoSEQ output contained only junctional sequences without quality scores, so filtering could not match that applied to full-length reads. To assign V/J genes and CDR3, sequences were annotated using PyIR, a Python wrapper for IgBLAST v1.9, with IMGT germline references. Reads with weak V/J assignments (E-value above 1e-6), missing CDR3, stop codons, out-of-frame junctions, or ambiguous translated residues were removed. V3J clonotypes were defined as sequences sharing the same inferred V gene, J gene, and CDR3 amino acid sequence. The percentage overlap between two repertoires was calculated by dividing the number of shared unique clonotypes by the size of the smaller repertoire. RTK rarefaction, the Chao1 estimator, and Recon v2.1 estimates of unobserved clonotypes were used to assess repertoire richness. For all TCRbeta clonotypes obtained by the gDNA method from four donors, generation probabilities were computed with OLGA. TCRdb holds this immuneACCESS table with in-frame rearrangements only. Some clones are missing; in checked studies, unresolved V genes explain under half, and the rest has no known cause. V, J and clone size derive from that table, while D and trimming were established from the DNA sequence. In all, the sample holds 1.5 million to 1.9 million clones, and approximately 98% of those were seen once. The ten biggest clones cover 0.4% to 0.55% of the sample.

This specimen belongs to a study of shared clonotypes between healthy human individuals (dated by TCRdb to 2019 to 2021). General notes on the study: The cohort included a few men and two women between 18 and 49 years of age. Blood TCR repertoires of five healthy adults were deeply sequenced to estimate repertoire size and the extent of clonotype sharing between individuals. Per donor, three plates each were used for CD4 naive and CD4 memory, two for CD8 naive, and one for CD8 memory. Leukapheresis yielded between about 0.94 and 10 billion PBMCs per donor. To increase sequencing depth and limit assay-specific biases, TCR repertoire library preparation and sequencing were carried out by different laboratories using diverse techniques. Overall study results and their limits: Compared with non-shared clonotypes, clonotypes shared by all four sorted-subset donors had higher generation probabilities. Based on pairwise subsampling, the degree of clonotype sharing among donors was expected to be affected by sequencing depth. Because the study included a small number of donors, the genetic and exposure-history diversity represented was limited. Sharing across a few donors was observed for roughly 5% of naive CD4, about 3.2% of naive CD8, 2% to 2.5% of memory CD4, and roughly 0.4% of memory CD8 clonotypes. Rarefaction of sorted-subset datasets indicated incomplete sequencing despite the large sequencing depth. Naive subsets generally had larger estimated clonotype richness than memory subsets. Sampling was restricted to blood, and TCR repertoires in tissues likely differ from the TCR repertoires found in blood.

The CDR3 runs 15 residues from the cysteine to the phenylalanine. Solely the CDR3 DNA is kept, with 45 bases framed from the first base. For CDR1 and CDR2, the germline V gene lists KGHSH and LQKENI. V is pared back by 5 bases and J by 0 bases, with 10 bases lying between the germline termini. Donors were healthy HIV-negative adults with no recently reported acute infections or vaccinations. Every donor was a Caucasian adult residing in Nashville, Tennessee, USA. CD4+ T cells were enriched by magnetic negative selection, after which naive cells were positively selected on CD45RA and the negative fraction was taken as the memory subset. After blood collection by leukapheresis, PBMCs were isolated using Ficoll-Histopaque density gradient centrifugation and then cryopreserved in the vapor phase of liquid nitrogen. Analytical flow cytometry was used to check the purity and quantity of each magnetically sorted T cell population. Genomic DNA was isolated from each sorted fraction and quantified by UV absorbance on a Nanodrop 2000c.

The origin of this receptor is a young man in good health. Recombination joined TRBV18 with TRBJ1-4, with no confidently assigned D gene. Sequenced material: naive CD4+ T cells sorted from blood. The cell subset or site label, as the study defines it: CD45RA+ positively selected. CDR3 protein: CASSMNAATNEKLFF. The sequence in DNA is TGTGCCAGCTCAATGAACGCTGCAACTAATGAAAAACTGTTTTTT.